This T cell receptor beta chain was found in a study of blood T cell repertoires in COVID-19 (TCRdb year 2020). Looking at the study overall: Collaborator samples came from the United States, Italy and Spain and covered acute and convalescent phases of COVID-19. The repertoires were released in a freely available public database intended as a resource for research on the immune response to SARS-CoV-2. The dataset comprised deeply sampled blood TCRbeta repertoires from subjects exposed to, actively infected with, or recovered from COVID-19. Samples came from the ongoing ImmuneRACE study (first 160 participants) plus 1,254 subjects from 6 global collaborators. The prospective study material was composed of cDNA or gDNA derived from T cells, B-cell-depleted T cells, or PBMCs. Where HLA class I and class II types were available, the types were taken from metadata supplied by the sample provider, not from assay-based typing. Nearly every sample came with metadata listing a de-identified subject ID, COVID-19 status, age in years and sex.

V trim: 1 base; J trim: 9 bases; unmatched bases: 11. Taken from cysteine to phenylalanine, the CDR3 has 16 residues. The sequence is cut down to CDR3 DNA, 48 bases in frame from base 1. CDR1 LGHNT and CDR2 FRNRAP were looked up in the germline V gene. Study-wide findings and limitations: How much clinical and demographic metadata was included differed by source and by participant, and the metadata was provided uncurated.

One collaborating source in Seattle enrolled patients during active infection and followed them longitudinally through the course of disease. The collaborating institutions used their own protocols to collect whole blood in K2EDTA tubes. For TCRbeta analysis, collaborator samples were shipped as frozen whole blood, as isolated PBMCs, or as DNA extracted from either sample type. As to this clone: Its antigen target is currently unknown. The input lacks base qualities; no much larger clone sits a single base away.

The immunoSEQ Assay, a bias-controlled multiplex PCR, was used to amplify TCRbeta CDR3 regions from genomic DNA. Concerning the study's data processing: The number of nucleated cells in each sample was estimated from the amplification of reference gene primers within the assay. To quantify the absolute abundance of each unique TCRbeta CDR3 rearrangement, sequence reads were collapsed and filtered. For each sample, productive Simpson clonality was calculated by taking the square root of Simpson's diversity index across productive rearrangements. TCRdb carries this immuneACCESS record with in-frame sequences only. Its versions omit some clonotypes, under half of them owing to an unresolved V gene in the studies checked, with the rest unexplained. V and J calls and clone size are those listed in that table; D and trimming were worked out from the DNA. The sample table records about 95,000 clones; more than 80% of these occur just once. The ten largest clones represent around 4.7% of the sample.

The receptor chain draws on TRBV12-5 and TRBJ2-1; TRBD2 agrees with 8 junctional bases. This receptor was taken from an elderly man with COVID-19, enrolled during active disease. What was sequenced was peripheral blood. The sequenced DNA is TGTGCTAGTGGTTTGGGATCGGGTAGCGGGGCCCCTGAGCAGTTCTTC. Protein translation: CASGLGSGSGAPEQFF.